A single sample is the source of the 4 T cell receptor beta chains below, sequenced in a study of radiotherapy plus CTLA-4 blockade in lung cancer. TCRdb's copy holds only in-frame clones and misses some; the assay was immunoSEQ multiplex PCR. In the table there are roughly 62,000 clones, less than 85% of which are singletons. The specimen was peripheral blood, collected from a patient treated with radiotherapy plus ipilimumab. These receptor sequences come from a human donor with non-small cell lung cancer who had a complete response to radiotherapy plus ipilimumab.

The rearrangement joins TRBV10-3 to TRBJ2-5; 10 positions match TRBD2. Matching the DNA end better, TRBJ2-7 makes the J call doubtful. The germline gives CDR1 ENHRY, CDR2 SYGVKD. This CDR3 region has 14 residues. CDR3 nucleotide sequence: TGTGCCATCAGCCGACTAGCGGGTGACTACGAGCAGTACTTC. Translating it yields CAISRLAGDYEQYF.

CDR3 sequence: CSVRVNQPQHF. As DNA, the CDR3 is TGCAGCGTGAGAGTTAATCAGCCCCAGCATTTT. The gene calls are TRBV29-1 and TRBJ1-5, with D unresolved. The germline CDR1 and CDR2 sequences are SQVTM and ANQGSEA. V was clipped by 6 bases and J by 4 bases, with 7 bases between them. The CDR3 spans 11 residues.

The chain links TRBV6-5 to TRBJ1-2; D ambiguous. V was trimmed by 7 bases and J by 4 bases, leaving 19 bases between them. This CDR3 is 15 amino acids long. CDR1 is MNHEY and CDR2 is SVGAGI in the germline V gene. The CDR3 DNA follows: TGTGCCAGCACCGAGGGTGGATTGGCAAGCTATGGCTACACCTTC. It yields the protein CASTEGGLASYGYTF.

The chain couples TRBV27 to TRBJ2-7, with D perhaps matching TRBD1 (5 bases). Trimming took 3 bases from V and 0 from J, leaving 6 bases between them. CDR3 length equals 13 residues. Germline CDR1 MNHEY, CDR2 SMNVEV (reference sequence). This chain's CDR3 is CASSFQGSYEQYF. Written as DNA, the CDR3 is TGTGCCAGCAGTTTCCAGGGCTCCTACGAGCAGTACTTC.